The entry that follows covers one T cell receptor beta chain sequence. Antigen specificity is unknown. This sample stems from a study of identical twins. TCRdb passed the 5' RACE reads through MiXCR, listing each CDR3 protein once. The sample holds some 500,000 distinct CDR3 sequences, 12% to 15% seen once. Study results and limitations: Beta out-of-frame twin sharing showed a weaker excess.

CDR1 and CDR2 from the germline V gene are DFQATT and SNEGSKA (reference sequence). This CDR3 spans 12 amino acids. These data also formed part of another study, on yellow fever vaccine responses in identical twins.

The chain carries TRBV20-1 and TRBJ2-7; 9 nucleotides agree with TRBD1. Sequenced: CD4+ T cells sorted from blood. This TCR was sampled from a woman aged 18-29 years in good health. This chain's CDR3 is CRRDREPYEQYF. The CDR3 nucleotides read TGCAGGAGGGACAGGGAACCCTACGAGCAGTACTTC.